The clone carrying this T cell receptor (beta chain) was counted once. Using immunoSEQ multiplex PCR, the repertoire was profiled, and TCRdb retains in-frame clones only, with some absent. The sample lists tens of thousands of clones, roughly 98% occurring once. This sample was included in a study of technical replicates of blood from several donors. CDR3 length: 17 amino acids. Trimming at V came to 4 bases and at J to 6 bases, leaving 17 bases not matched to a gene. The germline gives CDR1 SGHVS, CDR2 FQNEAQ. This chain joins TRBV7-8 and TRBJ2-7; 8 bases are a match to TRBD1. Sequencing was done on a sample of T cells isolated from PBMCs. This receptor was obtained from a human donor in good health. This CDR3 is CASSSPRGGQGWFEQYF. For the CDR3, the DNA is TGTGCCAGCAGCTCCCCGCGGGGAGGACAGGGTTGGTTCGAGCAGTACTTC.